The sequence of this TCR beta chain was determined in a study of blood T cell repertoires in COVID-19. In the study overall: T cells, B-cell-depleted T cells, or PBMCs provided the cDNA or gDNA that served as material.

This clone was seen ten or more times. The method was immunoSEQ multiplex PCR; TCRdb's version includes in-frame clones alone and lacks a portion of them. Here the sample spans about 150,000 clones, around 82% being singletons. V lost 5 bases to trimming and J lost 2 bases; unmatched junction nucleotides: 7. The CDR3 covers 16 residues. Germline CDR1 LNHDA, CDR2 SQIVND (reference sequence). The sequence derives from a man aged 55 to 69 with acute or convalescent COVID-19. The sequenced material came from peripheral blood. The chain recombines TRBV19 with TRBJ1-5; TRBD1 matches 9 bases. This chain's CDR3 is CASSETGGLGNQPQHF. The CDR3 bases are TGTGCCAGTAGTGAGACAGGGGGTTTAGGCAATCAGCCCCAGCATTTT.